Below are 27 T cell receptor beta chains sequenced from a single sample in a study of OX40 agonist ivuxolimab in advanced cancers. Produced via immunoSEQ multiplex PCR; TCRdb's table is partial and in-frame only. Here the sample spans some 96,000 clones, just under 85% being singletons. This sample comprised CD4+ or CD8+ T cells sorted from blood, obtained in a trial of the OX40 agonist ivuxolimab. Receptor source: an adult with an advanced solid tumor such as melanoma, head and neck, liver or kidney cancer.

The gene calls are TRBV11-2 and TRBJ1-6; 9 positions agree with TRBD1. V lost 3 bases, J lost 10 bases, and 7 bases stayed unmatched. The CDR3 is made up of 15 amino acids. Germline assignment: CDR1 SGHAT and CDR2 FQNNGV. CDR3 DNA: TGTGCCAGCAGCTTCACCGGGACAGGGCCCTCACCCCTCCACTTT. Translating it yields CASSFTGTGPSPLHF.

This chain links TRBV30 with TRBJ2-1; D not resolved. V lost 2 bases and J lost 5, with 10 bases in between. The CDR3 is 13 residues long. Germline-derived CDR1 and CDR2 are GTSNPN and SVGIG (reference sequence). The CDR3 reads CAWSSPPNNEQFF. The CDR3 nucleotides are TGTGCCTGGAGTTCCCCCCCCAACAATGAGCAGTTCTTC.

This clone has just a few counts. The chain employs TRBV7-2 and TRBJ1-6; TRBD1 might be the D (5 bases). CDR1 is SGHTA and CDR2 is FQGNSA in the germline V gene. CDR3 length: 14 amino acids. Trimming removed 3 bases at V and 7 bases at J, with 10 bases between. The chain's CDR3 is CASSLQGGNSPLHF. For the CDR3, the DNA is TGTGCCAGCAGCTTGCAGGGTGGGAATTCACCCCTCCACTTT.

Here the CDR3 reads CASSLSPGRSTDTQYF. As DNA, the CDR3 is TGTGCCAGCAGCTTAAGTCCGGGGCGATCCACAGATACGCAGTATTTT. The gene calls are TRBV7-2 and TRBJ2-3; D tentatively reads TRBD1 or TRBD2 (5 bases each). Germline V CDR1 and CDR2: SGHTA, FQGNSA. V dropped 2 bases and J dropped 2 bases, with 14 bases sitting between them. The CDR3 spans 16 residues.

This chain uses TRBV6-5 with TRBJ1-5; the D gene is possibly TRBD1 (6 bases). V lost 0 bases and J lost 5, with 8 bases in between. From germline, CDR1 is MNHEY and CDR2 SVGAGI. CDR3 size: 14 residues. CDR3 amino acids: CASSYSRGDQPQHF. The CDR3, as DNA: TGTGCCAGCAGTTACTCGAGGGGGGATCAGCCCCAGCATTTT.

The rearrangement joins TRBV28 to TRBJ2-2; D not certain. Trimming took 4 bases from V and 7 from J, leaving 22 bases between them. Germline V CDR1 and CDR2: MDHEN, SYDVKM. This CDR3 region has 17 residues. CDR3 DNA: TGTGCCAGCAGTTCGCCTCAGGTGGCCGTCAAGAGCGGGGAGCTGTTTTTT. Translation: CASSSPQVAVKSGELFF. Looking up the rest from reference TRBV28 and TRBJ2-2 gives the full variable domain: DVKVTQSSRYLVKRTGEKVFLECVQDMDHENMFWYRQDPGLGLRLIYFSYDVKMKEKGDIPEGYSVSREKKERFSLILESASTNQTSMYLCASSSPQVAVKSGELFFGEGSRLTVL.

V and J are TRBV7-2 and TRBJ2-1, with 11 bases fitting TRBD1. The V segment lost 0 bases and the J segment 10 bases; nucleotides outside the gene matches: 17. The CDR3 length is 19 residues. CDR1 and CDR2 from the germline V gene are SGHTA and FQGNSA. The CDR3, as DNA: TGTGCCAGCAGCTTAGCTTTCGGCAGGCGTGGACAGGGGGCGAAAGAGCAGTTCTTC. This translates into CASSLAFGRRGQGAKEQFF.

The CDR3: CASRTSGGGETQYF. DNA of the CDR3: TGTGCCAGCCGGACTAGCGGGGGTGGGGAGACCCAGTACTTC. The J gene is TRBJ2-5, the V gene TRBV28, with TRBD2 matching 13 bases. The V gene's germline CDR1 is MDHEN and CDR2 SYDVKM. V lost 8 bases to trimming and J lost 5 bases; unmatched junction nucleotides: 5. This CDR3 has 14 amino acids.

The rearrangement joins TRBV28 to TRBJ1-5; D is unresolved. This CDR3 comprises 15 residues. Trimming took 7 bases from V and 1 from J, leaving 14 bases between them. CDR1 is MDHEN and CDR2 is SYDVKM in the germline V gene. The DNA of the CDR3 is TGTGCCAGCATCGCGGCCGGGTCCAGCAATCAGCCCCAGCATTTT. This encodes CASIAAGSSNQPQHF. The whole variable domain, remainder taken from reference TRBV28 and TRBJ1-5, is DVKVTQSSRYLVKRTGEKVFLECVQDMDHENMFWYRQDPGLGLRLIYFSYDVKMKEKGDIPEGYSVSREKKERFSLILESASTNQTSMYLCASIAAGSSNQPQHFGDGTRLSIL.

This chain joins TRBV6-5 and TRBJ1-6; no firm D call. The germline CDR1 and CDR2 sequences are MNHEY and SVGAGI. This CDR3 is 11 amino acids long. V was shortened by 2 bases and J by 10 bases, with 3 bases between the two germline ends. The CDR3 region has the DNA TGTGCCAGCAGTTACCAGTCACCCCTCCACTTT. Its translation is CASSYQSPLHF.

The V gene is TRBV7-2, the J gene TRBJ2-5; 7 bases line up with TRBD2. Losses at the gene ends were 4 bases for V and 5 bases for J; bases not matched to a gene: 7. The CDR3 is 14 residues long. Germline-derived CDR1 and CDR2 are SGHTA and FQGNSA. In DNA, the CDR3 is TGTGCCAGCAGCTCCCGACTAGCAGCGGAGACCCAGTACTTC. This encodes CASSSRLAAETQYF. The full variable domain, its missing parts supplied by reference TRBV7-2 and TRBJ2-5, is GAGVSQSPSNKVTEKGKDVELRCDPISGHTALYWYRQSLGQGLEFLIYFQGNSAPDKSGLPSDRFSAERTGGSVSTLTIQRTQQEDSAVYLCASSSRLAAETQYFGPGTRLLVL.

The chain uses TRBV29-1 and TRBJ2-3; 13 bases line up with TRBD2. The trim removed 4 bases at V and 0 bases at J, leaving 4 bases unmatched. The CDR3 extends over 16 amino acids. The germline V gene has CDR1 SQVTM and CDR2 ANQGSEA. DNA for the CDR3: TGCAGCGTTGCCTCGGGACTAGCGGGGAGCACAGATACGCAGTATTTT. This sequence encodes CSVASGLAGSTDTQYF.

CDR3 sequence: CASSSYRTTSIEQYF. CDR3 sequence (DNA): TGTGCCAGCAGCTCATACAGGACGACTTCAATCGAGCAGTACTTC. The rearrangement joins TRBV6-1 to TRBJ2-7; weak D call: TRBD1 (5 bases). V gave up 6 bases and J gave up 6 bases, with 21 bases separating them. Germline CDR1 is MNHNS and CDR2 is SASEGT. This CDR3 has 15 residues.

CDR3 nucleotides: TGTGCCACCACAGCGGGAGCCTCCACAGATACGCAGTATTTT. Residues: CATTAGASTDTQYF. The chain uses TRBV10-3 and TRBJ2-3; 8 bases agree with TRBD2. This CDR3 has 14 amino acids. With 10 bases clipped from V and 2 bases from J, the junction kept 8 bases outside the gene matches. Germline loops: CDR1 ENHRY, CDR2 SYGVKD.

This chain joins TRBV18 and TRBJ2-5; D perhaps matches TRBD1 (6 bases). The J call may be mistaken, given a closer DNA end match to TRBJ2-7. The CDR3 sequence is 15 residues long. The germline CDR1 and CDR2 sequences are KGHSH and LQKENI. CDR3 coding DNA: TGTGCCAGCTCACCCAGGACAGCCTCGACCGACGAGCAGTACTTC. Residues: CASSPRTASTDEQYF.

This clone appeared a few times. The chain employs TRBV9 and TRBJ2-1, with 13 bases lining up with TRBD2. Germline V gives CDR1 SGDLS, CDR2 YYNGEE. The CDR3 runs 15 residues. V lost 4 bases, J lost 6 bases, and 4 bases stayed unmatched. CDR3 DNA: TGTGCCAGCAGCAAACTAGCGGGGGGGCGCAATGAGCAGTTCTTC. Translation gives CASSKLAGGRNEQFF. The full variable domain, completed using reference TRBV9 and TRBJ2-1, is DSGVTQTPKHLITATGQRVTLRCSPRSGDLSVYWYQQSLDQGLQFLIQYYNGEERAKGNILERFSAQQFPDLHSELNLSSLELGDSALYFCASSKLAGGRNEQFFGPGTRLTVL.

The chain has TRBV27 and TRBJ1-1; D remains unclear. Trimming left V 2 bases short and J 3 bases short, with 10 bases between. The CDR3 length is 14 residues. Per the germline V gene, CDR1 is MNHEY and CDR2 is SMNVEV (reference sequence). CDR3 DNA: TGTGCCAGCAGTTTACGGGGAAGGGACACTGAAGCTTTCTTT. It codes for CASSLRGRDTEAFF.

On this clone: One end of the junction fails to match germline, which may point to a read error. The V and J genes are TRBV5-4 and TRBJ2-7; no firm D call. The germline V gene has CDR1 SGHNT and CDR2 YYREEE (reference sequence). This CDR3 has 14 residues. The CDR3 region has the DNA TGCGCCAGCAGCCAAGATTTGGGTGGCTACGAGCAGTACTTC. This gives the protein CASSQDLGGYEQYF.

The chain links TRBV7-9 to TRBJ1-3; the match to TRBD1 covers 8 bases. CDR1 is SEHNR, CDR2 FQNEAQ, per germline (reference sequence). This CDR3 has 14 amino acids. V gave up 4 bases and J gave up 6 bases; unmatched junction bases: 5. The CDR3 region has the DNA TGTGCCAGCAGCTCGGCGGACAGGGCAAACACCATATATTTT. Its protein product is CASSSADRANTIYF.

The chain recombines TRBV19 with TRBJ2-3; D not resolved. CDR1 is LNHDA and CDR2 is SQIVND in the germline V gene (reference sequence). The length of the CDR3 is 13 residues. Trimming shortened V by 3 bases and J by 2 bases, and 6 bases separated the two germline ends. DNA of the CDR3: TGTGCCAGTAGTATGGCCATCACAGATACGCAGTATTTT. Amino acid sequence: CASSMAITDTQYF.

The chain carries TRBV9 and TRBJ2-1, with D unclear. The germline V gene encodes CDR1 SGDLS and CDR2 YYNGEE. V shed 2 bases and J shed 0 bases, with 6 bases lying between them. There are 14 residues in the CDR3. DNA for the CDR3: TGTGCCAGCAGCGTGAGTGACTCCTACAATGAGCAGTTCTTC. This translates into CASSVSDSYNEQFF.

The gene calls are TRBV7-2 and TRBJ1-6; 7 nucleotides align to TRBD1. Germline CDR1 reads SGHTA; CDR2 reads FQGNSA. V lost 5 bases, J lost 8 bases, and 6 bases stayed unmatched. The CDR3 has 14 amino acids. The DNA for the CDR3 is TGTGCCAGCAGCCTAGGGGACAGCTATTCACCCCTCCACTTT. Residues: CASSLGDSYSPLHF. The full variable domain, with the rest looked up from reference TRBV7-2 and TRBJ1-6, is GAGVSQSPSNKVTEKGKDVELRCDPISGHTALYWYRQSLGQGLEFLIYFQGNSAPDKSGLPSDRFSAERTGGSVSTLTIQRTQQEDSAVYLCASSLGDSYSPLHFGNGTRLTVT.

This chain joins TRBV6-6 and TRBJ1-1; no firm D call. CDR1 is MNHNY and CDR2 is SVGAGI in the germline V gene (reference sequence). CDR3 length: 15 residues. Trimming removed 5 bases from V and 0 bases from J, with 13 bases in between. The CDR3 nucleotides read TGTGCCAGCAGTCCCCGCAACATGATGAACACTGAAGCTTTCTTT. Translating it yields CASSPRNMMNTEAFF.

This chain joins TRBV27 and TRBJ2-7, with a weak D call TRBD2 (5 bases). The V and J ends lost 3 bases and 6 bases respectively, with 12 bases between them. Germline CDR1 is MNHEY and CDR2 is SMNVEV (reference sequence). This CDR3 is built from 13 residues. CDR3 region: CASSFPGSSEQYF. The CDR3 DNA reads as TGTGCCAGCAGTTTTCCGGGGTCGAGCGAGCAGTACTTC.

The rearrangement links TRBV10-2 to TRBJ2-7, with TRBD2 identical over 10 bases. There are 15 residues in the CDR3. V shed 0 bases, J shed 6 bases, and the junction held 5 bases outside the gene matches. Germline-derived CDR1 and CDR2 are WSHSY and SAAADI. CDR3 amino acids: CASSESGSGRFEQYF. The CDR3 bases are TGCGCCAGCAGTGAGTCTGGTAGCGGGAGGTTCGAGCAGTACTTC.

The chain has TRBV19 and TRBJ2-5; maybe TRBD2 (5 bases). The tail of the sequence fits TRBJ2-7 better, so the J call may be wrong. The germline CDR1 and CDR2 sequences are LNHDA and SQIVND (reference sequence). The CDR3 extends over 14 amino acids. The chain's CDR3 is CASSIASRGSEQYF. In DNA, the CDR3 is TGTGCCAGTAGTATAGCGTCGCGAGGGTCCGAGCAGTACTTC.

V and J are TRBV6-5 and TRBJ2-3, with 9 bases identical to TRBD1. The V gene end was trimmed by 3 bases and the J gene end by 4 bases; junction bases not matched to a gene: 8. Looked up from germline, CDR1 is MNHEY and CDR2 is SVGAGI. CDR3 length: 16 amino acids. The CDR3 DNA is TGTGCCAGCAGTTATCGCCGGGACAGGGCCCCAGATACGCAGTATTTT. It is translated as CASSYRRDRAPDTQYF.